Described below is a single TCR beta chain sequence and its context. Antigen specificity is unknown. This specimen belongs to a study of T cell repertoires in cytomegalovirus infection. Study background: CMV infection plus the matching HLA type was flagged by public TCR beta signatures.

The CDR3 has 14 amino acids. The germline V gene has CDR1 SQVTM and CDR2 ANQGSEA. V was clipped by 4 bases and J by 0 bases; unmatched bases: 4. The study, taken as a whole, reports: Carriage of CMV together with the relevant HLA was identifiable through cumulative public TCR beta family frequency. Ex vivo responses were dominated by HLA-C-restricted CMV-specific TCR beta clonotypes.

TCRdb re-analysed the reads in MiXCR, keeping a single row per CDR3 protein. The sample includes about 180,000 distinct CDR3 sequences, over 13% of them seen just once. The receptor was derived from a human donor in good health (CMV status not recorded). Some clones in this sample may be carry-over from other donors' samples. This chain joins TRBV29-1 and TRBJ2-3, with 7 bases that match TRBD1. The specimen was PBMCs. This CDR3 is CSVVTGWSTDTQYF. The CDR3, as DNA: TGCAGCGTTGTGACAGGGTGGAGCACAGATACGCAGTATTTT.